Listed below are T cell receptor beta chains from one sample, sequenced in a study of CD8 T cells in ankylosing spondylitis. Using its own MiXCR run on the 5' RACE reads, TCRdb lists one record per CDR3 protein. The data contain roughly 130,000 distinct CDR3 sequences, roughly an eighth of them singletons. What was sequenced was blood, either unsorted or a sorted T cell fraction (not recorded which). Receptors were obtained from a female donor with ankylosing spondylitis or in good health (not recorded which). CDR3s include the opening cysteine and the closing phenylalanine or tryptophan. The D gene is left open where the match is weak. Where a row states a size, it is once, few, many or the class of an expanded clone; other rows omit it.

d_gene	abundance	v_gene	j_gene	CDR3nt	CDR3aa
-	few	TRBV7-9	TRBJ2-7	TGTGCCAGCAGCTTATCAACCGACTACGAGCAGTACTTC	CASSLSTDYEQYF
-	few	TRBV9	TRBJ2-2	TGTGCCAGCAGCGTATGGAGAGGGGATACCGGGGAGCTGTTTTTT	CASSVWRGDTGELFF
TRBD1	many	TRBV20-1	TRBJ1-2	TGCAGTGCGATTACACATCAGGGGGTCAACTATGGCTACACCTTC	CSAITHQGVNYGYTF
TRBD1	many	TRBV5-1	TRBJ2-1	TGCGCCAGCAGCCTAATTGCAGGGGGATACAATGAGCAGTTCTTC	CASSLIAGGYNEQFF
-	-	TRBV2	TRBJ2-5	TGTGCCAGCAGTGAGAGTCGGCAGGGAGAGACCCAGTACTTC	CASSESRQGETQYF
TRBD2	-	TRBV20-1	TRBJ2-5	TGCAGTGCTAGAGATCAGGCGGGGGGGCAAGAGACCCAGTACTTC	CSARDQAGGQETQYF
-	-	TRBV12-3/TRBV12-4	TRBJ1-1	TGTGCCAGCACCTCTCTAGGGGCGAACACTGAAGCTTTCTTT	CASTSLGANTEAFF
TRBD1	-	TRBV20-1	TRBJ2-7	TGCAGTGCTAGGGTACCGACAGGGGGCAATTACGAGCAGTACTTC	CSARVPTGGNYEQYF
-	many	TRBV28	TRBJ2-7	TGTGCCAGCAGCCCTACTCTTGACCTCTCCTACGAGCAGTACTTC	CASSPTLDLSYEQYF
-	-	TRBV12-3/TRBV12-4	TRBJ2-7	TGTGCCAGCAGTTTCGGGTTGTACGAGCAGTACTTC	CASSFGLYEQYF
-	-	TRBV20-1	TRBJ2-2	TGCAGTGCTCCAGGGAGTGCGACCGGGGAGCTGTTTTTT	CSAPGSATGELFF
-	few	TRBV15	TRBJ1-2	TGTGCCACCGCTGGGACGCTGGATTATGGCTACACCTTC	CATAGTLDYGYTF
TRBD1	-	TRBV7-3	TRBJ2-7	TGTGCCAGCAGCGAGGGACAGGGGCCGAACTACGAGCAGTACTTC	CASSEGQGPNYEQYF
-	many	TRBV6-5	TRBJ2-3	TGTGCCAGCAGTTACCAATACGGGTCAGATACGCAGTATTTT	CASSYQYGSDTQYF
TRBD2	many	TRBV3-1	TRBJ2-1	TGTGCCAGCAGCCAAGAGGGCGGGGGAGTCTACAATGAGCAGTTCTTC	CASSQEGGGVYNEQFF
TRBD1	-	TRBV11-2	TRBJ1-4	TGTGCCAGCAGCCGTTCAGGGGGGAATGAAAAACTGTTTTTT	CASSRSGGNEKLFF
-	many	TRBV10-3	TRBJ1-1	TGTGCCATCAAGGGACAAGCGGACACTGAAGCTTTCTTT	CAIKGQADTEAFF